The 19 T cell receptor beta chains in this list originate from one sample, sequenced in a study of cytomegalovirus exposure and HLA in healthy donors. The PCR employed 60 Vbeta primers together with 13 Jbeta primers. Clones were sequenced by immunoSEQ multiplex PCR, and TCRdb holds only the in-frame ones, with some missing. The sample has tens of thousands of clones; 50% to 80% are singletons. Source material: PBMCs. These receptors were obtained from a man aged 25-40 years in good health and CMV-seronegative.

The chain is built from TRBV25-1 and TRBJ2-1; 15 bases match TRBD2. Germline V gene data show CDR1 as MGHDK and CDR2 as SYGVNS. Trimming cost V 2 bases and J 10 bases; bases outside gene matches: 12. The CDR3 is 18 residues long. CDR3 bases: TGTGCCAGCAGTGAAAGGTGGACTAGCGGGGGGGCCTCGGAGGAGCAGTTCTTC. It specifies CASSERWTSGGASEEQFF.

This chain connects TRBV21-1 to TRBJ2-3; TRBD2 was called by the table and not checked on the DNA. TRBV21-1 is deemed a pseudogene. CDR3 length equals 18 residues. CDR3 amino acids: CASSKALSWGVFTDTQYF. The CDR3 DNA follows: TGTGCCAGCAGCAAAGCGCTTTCATGGGGGGTGTTCACAGATACGCAGTATTTT.

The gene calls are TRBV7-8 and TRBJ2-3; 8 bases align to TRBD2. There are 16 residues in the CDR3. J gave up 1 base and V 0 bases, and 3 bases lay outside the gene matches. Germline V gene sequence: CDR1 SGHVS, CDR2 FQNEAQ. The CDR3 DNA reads TGTGCCAGCAGCTTAGCGCAGGGACTAGGCACAGATACGCAGTATTTT. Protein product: CASSLAQGLGTDTQYF.

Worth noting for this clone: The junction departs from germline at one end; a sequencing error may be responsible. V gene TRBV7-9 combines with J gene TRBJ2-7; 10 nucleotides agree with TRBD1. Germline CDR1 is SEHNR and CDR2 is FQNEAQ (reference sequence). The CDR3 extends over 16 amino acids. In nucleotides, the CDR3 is TGTTCCAGCAGCCACGGGGGGACAGGGGAAACCTACGAGCAGTACTTC. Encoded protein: CSSSHGGTGETYEQYF.

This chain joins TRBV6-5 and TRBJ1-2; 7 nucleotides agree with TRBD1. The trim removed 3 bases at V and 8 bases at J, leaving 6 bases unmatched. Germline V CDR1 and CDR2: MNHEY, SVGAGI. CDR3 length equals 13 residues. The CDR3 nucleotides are TGTGCCAGCAGTTATTATGGACAGGTGGGCTACACCTTC. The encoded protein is CASSYYGQVGYTF.

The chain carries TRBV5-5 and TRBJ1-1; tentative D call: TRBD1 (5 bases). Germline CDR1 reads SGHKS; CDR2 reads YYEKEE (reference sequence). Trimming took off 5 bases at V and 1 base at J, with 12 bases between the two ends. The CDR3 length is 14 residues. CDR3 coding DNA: TGTGCCAGCAGTTTGACAGTTAGGAACACTGAAGCTTTCTTT. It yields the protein CASSLTVRNTEAFF.

In DNA, the CDR3 is TGTGCCATCAGCCAGGGGGCCGGCTATGGCTACACCTTC. As protein: CAISQGAGYGYTF. The V and J genes are TRBV10-3 and TRBJ1-2; TRBD1 aligns across 8 bases. Trimming took 6 bases from V and 4 from J; bases not matched to a gene: 4. Germline V gene lookup returns CDR1 ENHRY and CDR2 SYGVKD. This CDR3 has 13 amino acids.

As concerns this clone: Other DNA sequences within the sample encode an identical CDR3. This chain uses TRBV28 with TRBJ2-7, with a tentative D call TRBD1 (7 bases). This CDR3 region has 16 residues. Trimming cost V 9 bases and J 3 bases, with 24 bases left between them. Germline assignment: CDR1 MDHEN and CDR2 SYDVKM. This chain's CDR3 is CASSAPQGGAVYEQYF. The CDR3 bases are TGTGCCAGTAGTGCTCCCCAGGGGGGCGCGGTCTACGAGCAGTACTTC. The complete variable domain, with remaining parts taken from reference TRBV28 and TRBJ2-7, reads DVKVTQSSRYLVKRTGEKVFLECVQDMDHENMFWYRQDPGLGLRLIYFSYDVKMKEKGDIPEGYSVSREKKERFSLILESASTNQTSMYLCASSAPQGGAVYEQYFGPGTRLTVT.

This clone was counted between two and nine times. CDR3 protein: CASSVGSSGRGTRETQYF. The CDR3 bases are TGTGCCAGCAGCGTAGGGTCTAGCGGGAGGGGAACCAGGGAGACCCAGTACTTC. The chain is built from TRBV9 and TRBJ2-5; 12 nucleotides line up with TRBD2. The CDR3 covers 18 residues. From germline, CDR1 is SGDLS and CDR2 YYNGEE. J gave up 5 bases and V 0 bases, and 11 bases lay outside the gene matches. Together with reference TRBV9 and TRBJ2-5, the CDR3 gives the full variable domain: DSGVTQTPKHLITATGQRVTLRCSPRSGDLSVYWYQQSLDQGLQFLIQYYNGEERAKGNILERFSAQQFPDLHSELNLSSLELGDSALYFCASSVGSSGRGTRETQYFGPGTRLLVL.

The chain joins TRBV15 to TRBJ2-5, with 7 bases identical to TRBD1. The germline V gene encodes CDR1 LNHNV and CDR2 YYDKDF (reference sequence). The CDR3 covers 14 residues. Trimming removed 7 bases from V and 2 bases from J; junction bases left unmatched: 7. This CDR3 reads CATTRDSTQETQYF. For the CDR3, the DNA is TGTGCCACCACCAGGGACAGCACACAAGAGACCCAGTACTTC.

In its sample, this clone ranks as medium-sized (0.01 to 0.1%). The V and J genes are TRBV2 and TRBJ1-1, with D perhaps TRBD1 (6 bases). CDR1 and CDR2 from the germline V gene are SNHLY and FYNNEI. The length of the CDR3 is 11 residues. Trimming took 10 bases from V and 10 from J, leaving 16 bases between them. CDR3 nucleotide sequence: TGTGCCATACGGGGGGCGGGAGGAGCTTTCTTT. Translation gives CAIRGAGGAFF.

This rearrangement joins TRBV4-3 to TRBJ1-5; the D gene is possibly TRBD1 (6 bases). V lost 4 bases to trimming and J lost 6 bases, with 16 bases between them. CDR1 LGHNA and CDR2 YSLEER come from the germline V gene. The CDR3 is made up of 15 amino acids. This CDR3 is CASSRGGGGSQPQHF. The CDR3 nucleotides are TGCGCCAGCAGCCGAGGAGGGGGGGGGAGTCAGCCCCAGCATTTT.

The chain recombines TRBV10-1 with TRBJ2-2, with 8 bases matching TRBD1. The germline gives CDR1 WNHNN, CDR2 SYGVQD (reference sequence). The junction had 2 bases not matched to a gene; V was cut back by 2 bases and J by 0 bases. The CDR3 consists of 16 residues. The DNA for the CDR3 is TGCGCCAGCAGTGAGGGGACAGGCGCGAACACCGGGGAGCTGTTTTTT. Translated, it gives CASSEGTGANTGELFF.

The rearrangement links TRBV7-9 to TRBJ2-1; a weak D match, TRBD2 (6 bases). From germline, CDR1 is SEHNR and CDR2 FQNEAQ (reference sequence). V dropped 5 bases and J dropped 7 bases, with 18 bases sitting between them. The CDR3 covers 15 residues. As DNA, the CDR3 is TGTGCCAGCAGCCCCGGGACTCGAGGTGTGAATGAGCAGTTCTTC. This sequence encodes CASSPGTRGVNEQFF.

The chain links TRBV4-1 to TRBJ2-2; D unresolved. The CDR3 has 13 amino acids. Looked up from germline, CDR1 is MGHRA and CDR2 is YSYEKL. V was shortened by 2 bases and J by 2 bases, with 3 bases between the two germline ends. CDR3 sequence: CASSQYNTGELFF. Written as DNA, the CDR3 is TGCGCCAGCAGCCAATATAACACCGGGGAGCTGTTTTTT.

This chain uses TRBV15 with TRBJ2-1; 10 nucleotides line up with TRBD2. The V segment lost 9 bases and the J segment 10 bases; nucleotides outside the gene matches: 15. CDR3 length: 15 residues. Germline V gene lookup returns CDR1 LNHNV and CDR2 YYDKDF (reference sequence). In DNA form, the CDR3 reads TGTGCCACGAAGTTGTCTAGCGGGAGTAACAGCGAGCAGTTCTTC. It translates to CATKLSSGSNSEQFF.

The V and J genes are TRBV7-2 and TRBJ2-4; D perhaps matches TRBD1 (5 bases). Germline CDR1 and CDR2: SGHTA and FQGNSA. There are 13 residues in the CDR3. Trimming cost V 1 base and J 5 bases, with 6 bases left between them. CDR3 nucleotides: TGTGCCAGCAGCTTAGGCAGGGAAAACATTCAGTACTTC. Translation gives CASSLGRENIQYF.

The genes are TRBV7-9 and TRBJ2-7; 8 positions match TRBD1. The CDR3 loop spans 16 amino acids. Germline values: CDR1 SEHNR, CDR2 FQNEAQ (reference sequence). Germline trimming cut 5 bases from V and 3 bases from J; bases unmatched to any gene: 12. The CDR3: CASSPRTGMAYYEQYF. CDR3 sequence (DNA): TGTGCCAGCAGCCCTCGGACAGGGATGGCTTACTACGAGCAGTACTTC.

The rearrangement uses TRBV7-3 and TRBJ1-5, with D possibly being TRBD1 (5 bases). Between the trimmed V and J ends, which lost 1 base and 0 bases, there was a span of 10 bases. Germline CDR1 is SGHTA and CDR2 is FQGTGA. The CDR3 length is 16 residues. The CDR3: CASSLSGGFSNQPQHF. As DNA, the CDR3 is TGTGCCAGCAGCTTAAGTGGGGGGTTTAGCAATCAGCCCCAGCATTTT.